This is a list of T cell receptor beta chains from one sample in a study of T cell clonotyping in hematopoietic cell transplantation. Assay: immunoSEQ multiplex PCR; the TCRdb copy retains only in-frame clones and omits some. The top ten hold roughly 14% of the sample, which has 13,000 or so clones, around three quarters seen once. Sequences were derived from peripheral blood mononuclear cells, sampled 180 days after allogeneic stem cell transplant. Receptors originate from a male patient between 60 and 69 years old who had an allogeneic stem cell transplant from an unrelated donor, so the T cells may come from the graft donor. Some clones in this sample may be carry-over from other donors' samples. The conserved cysteine and the conserved F or W are not part of the CDR3 here.

TRBV19	TRBJ1-2	ASSIEGLGVRPNYGYT
TRBV28	TRBJ2-7	ASSLSGTFDEQY
TRBV9	TRBJ2-3	ASSALAGGPTDTQY
TRBV5-4	TRBJ1-2	ASSAGTGRVLGGYT
TRBV30	TRBJ1-1	AWSVADNTEAF
TRBV10-3	TRBJ2-5	AISERQAGASGETQY
TRBV18	TRBJ2-7	ASSSGQGVIYEQY
TRBV9	TRBJ1-2	ASSPSGGRANYGYT
TRBV6-6	TRBJ2-7	ASSYSTGYEQY
TRBV11-2	TRBJ2-7	ASSLTSYEQY
TRBV9	TRBJ2-5	ASSVGRGQGATQY
TRBV19	TRBJ2-5	ASSIRGVGGQETQY
TRBV6-5	TRBJ1-5	ASSDQGSLWGH
TRBV6-5	TRBJ1-1	ASSYSSFNTEAF
TRBV6-4	TRBJ1-2	AGPTGGNYGYT
TRBV4-2	TRBJ1-1	ASSQDNTGVGE
TRBV19	TRBJ2-1	ASSPAGAGGTNEQF
TRBV25-1	TRBJ1-5	ASSWGNQPQH
TRBV18	TRBJ2-2	ASSPRTGGLGELF
TRBV6-1	TRBJ2-7	ASSPGTAYEQY
TRBV4-3	TRBJ1-1	ASSPGTGTEAF
TRBV14	TRBJ2-7	ASSHPQGGRYEQY
TRBV27	TRBJ1-5	ASSLESGQPQH
TRBV5-1	TRBJ1-5	ASSLGSGPGQPQH
TRBV5-6	TRBJ1-6	ASSFWGRPVSPLH
TRBV10-3	TRBJ1-1	AISEGDRGENTEAF
TRBV9	TRBJ1-4	ASSGGVGRGEGEKLF
TRBV6-5	TRBJ2-7	ASSYSSYSYEQY
TRBV7-2	TRBJ2-7	ASSPLPYEQY
TRBV6-5	TRBJ2-2	ASSYSDSNTGELF
TRBV7-6	TRBJ1-2	ASSLGAGNYGYT
TRBV19	TRBJ2-5	ASRTGKETQY
TRBV6-4	TRBJ2-3	ASSDTSGRADTQY
TRBV14	TRBJ1-4	ASSQVASVRNEKLF
TRBV30	TRBJ2-3	AWMQPRTDTQY
TRBV6-5	TRBJ1-1	ASSYSPSEGAF
TRBV29-1	TRBJ2-1	SVGADRGSNEQF
TRBV6-6	TRBJ1-2	TTGQANYGYT
TRBV4-1	TRBJ2-7	ASRSPGLAGEQY
TRBV11-1	TRBJ1-2	ASSLQSPNYGYT
TRBV29-1	TRBJ2-5	SVVIQETQY